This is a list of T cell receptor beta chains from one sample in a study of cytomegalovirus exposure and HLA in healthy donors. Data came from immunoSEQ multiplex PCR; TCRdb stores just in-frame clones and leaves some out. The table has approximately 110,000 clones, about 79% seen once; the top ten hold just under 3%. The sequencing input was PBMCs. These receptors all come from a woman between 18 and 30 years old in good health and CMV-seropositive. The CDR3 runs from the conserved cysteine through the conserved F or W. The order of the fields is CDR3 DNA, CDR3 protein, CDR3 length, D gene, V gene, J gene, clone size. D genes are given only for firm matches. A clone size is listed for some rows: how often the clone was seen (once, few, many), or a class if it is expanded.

DNA: TGTGCCAGCAGCCCGAATACCCGGGGAAAACTGTTTTTT
CDR3: CASSPNTRGKLFF
length: 13
D: -
V: TRBV14
J: TRBJ1-4
size: few

DNA: TGCGCCAGCAGCCAAGGACAGGGGACCTACGAGCAGTACTTC
CDR3: CASSQGQGTYEQYF
length: 14
D: TRBD1
V: TRBV4-1
J: TRBJ2-7
size: -

DNA: TGTGCCAGCACCCCCGGTGGGGGCCAGGGGCCCCAGCATTTT
CDR3: CASTPGGGQGPQHF
length: 14
D: -
V: TRBV27
J: TRBJ1-5
size: -

DNA: TGTGCCACCAGCAGAGATCCGGGGAGCCAAGAGACCCAGTACTTC
CDR3: CATSRDPGSQETQYF
length: 15
D: -
V: TRBV15
J: TRBJ2-5
size: few

DNA: TGTGCCAGCAGGGGGCAGGAGACCCAGTACTTC
CDR3: CASRGQETQYF
length: 11
D: -
V: TRBV6-4
J: TRBJ2-5
size: -

DNA: TGTGCCAGCAGTTACCGAGGGCCGGGTCAAGAGACCCAGTACTTC
CDR3: CASSYRGPGQETQYF
length: 15
D: -
V: TRBV6-6
J: TRBJ2-5
size: -

DNA: TGTGCCAGCAGCCCGGAAACAGCCGGGGAGCTGTTTTTT
CDR3: CASSPETAGELFF
length: 13
D: -
V: TRBV7-9
J: TRBJ2-2
size: once

DNA: TGTGCCAGCAGTGACGCCGCAGGGTCAGATACGCAGTATTTT
CDR3: CASSDAAGSDTQYF
length: 14
D: -
V: TRBV6-4
J: TRBJ2-3
size: -

DNA: TGCGCCAGCAGCCAAGATAGCGGGTTCCGGTCTTCCACTAGTGCAGATACGCAGTATTTT
CDR3: CASSQDSGFRSSTSADTQYF
length: 20
D: TRBD2
V: TRBV4-1
J: TRBJ2-3
size: -

DNA: TGTGCCAGCAGCCTCGGGGGAAGCAATGAGCAGTTCTTC
CDR3: CASSLGGSNEQFF
length: 13
D: -
V: TRBV14
J: TRBJ2-1
size: -